The T cell receptor beta chain under discussion was sequenced for a study of blood T cell repertoires in COVID-19. Whole-study context: Spain, Italy and the United States supplied samples that represented acute and convalescent COVID-19. The analysed material was cDNA or gDNA that came from T cells, B-cell-depleted T cells, or PBMCs.

Patients in Seattle were enrolled during active infection, then followed longitudinally. Original processing notes: Estimates of nucleated cell counts were drawn from the amplification of reference gene primers. TCRdb's table, derived via immunoSEQ multiplex PCR, lists solely in-frame clones and lacks some. The V and J calls and clone size are taken from that table; D and trimming were inferred from the DNA. The data show roughly 200,000 clones, roughly 84% seen once. CDR1 is LGHDT and CDR2 is YNNKEL in the germline V gene (reference sequence). This CDR3 contains 16 residues. V lost 0 bases, J lost 4 bases, and 3 bases stayed unmatched.

The chain joins TRBV3-1 (or the pseudogene TRBV3-2) to TRBJ2-5; 12 bases align to TRBD1. The sequence came from a man aged 45 to 65 with COVID-19, enrolled during active disease. The sample comprised peripheral blood. The CDR3 region has the DNA TGTGCCAGCAGCCAAGATGGGACAGGGGGCTTAGAGACCCAGTACTTC. Translating gives CASSQDGTGGLETQYF.